A selection of T cell receptor beta chains follows, all from one sample in a study of blood T cell repertoires in COVID-19. Produced via immunoSEQ multiplex PCR; TCRdb's table is partial and in-frame only. The profile shows some 190,000 clones, around 88% of them singletons. The specimen sequenced was PBMCs or T cells enriched from blood (not recorded which). The source of these receptors is a man aged 40-49 years with acute COVID-19. CDR3s include the opening cysteine and the closing phenylalanine or tryptophan. The order of the fields is V gene, clone size, D gene, J gene, CDR3 DNA, CDR3 protein. A D gene is named only where the DNA matches it firmly. Not every row has a clone size; where given, it reads once, few, many or a size class.

>TRBV9|once|TRBD1|TRBJ1-6
TGTGCCAGCAGCGGATCGACAGGGGTATTCAGTTCACCCCTCCACTTT
CASSGSTGVFSSPLHF
>TRBV7-9|-|TRBD1|TRBJ1-4
TGTGCCAGCAGCTTAAGACAGGGTGTTGAAAAACTGTTTTTT
CASSLRQGVEKLFF
>TRBV7-8|-|-|TRBJ2-7
TGTGCCAGCAGCTTAGAGCGGGTGACCTCCTACGAGCAGTACTTC
CASSLERVTSYEQYF
>TRBV30|-|-|TRBJ1-3
TGTGCCTGGAGCGAGACAGGAAACTCTGGAAACACCATATATTTT
CAWSETGNSGNTIYF
>TRBV28|-|-|TRBJ2-7
TGTGCCAGCAGTCCCTGGGGGGGGGCCTCCTACGAGCAGTACTTC
CASSPWGGASYEQYF
>TRBV7-2|-|TRBD2|TRBJ2-7
TGTGCCAGCAGGACTAGCGGGGAACTCGAGCAGTACTTC
CASRTSGELEQYF
>TRBV2|-|-|TRBJ2-5
TGTGCCAGCAGTGAAGCGCCAGGGCCCGAGACCCAGTACTTC
CASSEAPGPETQYF
>TRBV29-1|-|-|TRBJ2-7
TGCAGCGTTGGAGTGGGGGCCGAGCAGTACTTC
CSVGVGAEQYF
>TRBV7-3|once|-|TRBJ1-5
TGTGCCAGCAGCTTACTCAGGGAAATTTGGTCCCAGCATTTT
CASSLLREIWSQHF
>TRBV5-6|once|-|TRBJ1-1
TGTGCCAGCAGCTTGGGGGGCAGAGTTATGAACACTGAAGCTTTCTTT
CASSLGGRVMNTEAFF
>TRBV28|once|TRBD2|TRBJ2-2
TGTGCCACCTTAACCGCCAGCGGGAGACACACCGGGGAGCTGTTTTTT
CATLTASGRHTGELFF
>TRBV2|-|TRBD2|TRBJ2-2
TGTGCCAGCAAAGGGCCTAGCGGGAGTGGCGGGGAGCTGTTTTTT
CASKGPSGSGGELFF
>TRBV7-5|-|-|TRBJ2-5
TGTGCCCCCGGGGACAGGGATGAGACCCAGTACTTC
CAPGDRDETQYF
>TRBV28|once|-|TRBJ1-2
TGTGCCAGCAGTTTGCGGGGGAACTATGGCTACACCTTC
CASSLRGNYGYTF
>TRBV20-1|-|-|TRBJ2-7
TGCAGTGCTAGTCGGTGGGAGCGGGCCTCCTACGAGCAGTACTTC
CSASRWERASYEQYF
>TRBV7-3|-|TRBD2|TRBJ2-3
TGTGCCAGCAGCCCAAAAGCTGCGGGACTAGGAAGCACAGATACGCAGTATTTT
CASSPKAAGLGSTDTQYF
>TRBV19|-|-|TRBJ1-1
TGTGCCAGTAGTATTTTGCCAGTAATGAACACTGAAGCTTTCTTT
CASSILPVMNTEAFF
>TRBV7-2|-|-|TRBJ2-3
TGTGCCAGCAGCTTAGGAGGTTTCGGTTCGCCAGATACGCAGTATTTT
CASSLGGFGSPDTQYF
>TRBV5-1|once|TRBD2|TRBJ2-3
TGCGCCAGCAGCTTGGGCTTGGCTAGCGGACCCAACACAGATACGCAGTATTTT
CASSLGLASGPNTDTQYF
>TRBV5-1|-|TRBD1|TRBJ1-1
TGCGCCAGCAGGCAAGGACAGGGGGCGAGGAAAGCTTTCTTT
CASRQGQGARKAFF
>TRBV27|-|-|TRBJ2-7
TGTGCCAGCAGTTCCTCTACGGGTATCTCCTACGAGCAGTACTTC
CASSSSTGISYEQYF
>TRBV9|-|TRBD1|TRBJ2-6
TGTGCCAGCCACGGCAGGGGGCTATCGGGTGGGGCCAACGTCCTGACTTTC
CASHGRGLSGGANVLTF
>TRBV28|-|-|TRBJ2-1
TGTGCCAGCAGGCCTAGCGTAACCTACAATGAGCAGTTCTTC
CASRPSVTYNEQFF
>TRBV30|-|-|TRBJ2-1
TGTGCCTGGAGTGGGGCTAACAATGAGCAGTTCTTC
CAWSGANNEQFF
>TRBV24-1|-|TRBD2|TRBJ2-1
TGTGCCACCTCTCGACGACGGGGACTAGTTTATGAGCAGTTCTTC
CATSRRRGLVYEQFF
>TRBV9|-|TRBD1|TRBJ1-3
TGTGCCAGCAGCGTACCCCACTCTGACAGGGGAATGGACACCATATATTTT
CASSVPHSDRGMDTIYF
>TRBV5-5|-|-|TRBJ2-5
TGTGCCAGCAGCTTGGTCGGGGGAAGATACAACCAAGAGACCCAGTACTTC
CASSLVGGRYNQETQYF
>TRBV28|-|-|TRBJ1-5
TGTGCCAGCAGTTTGAGGGGGGGGACTTGGGATCAGCCCCAGCATTTT
CASSLRGGTWDQPQHF
>TRBV5-1|-|-|TRBJ1-1
TGCGCCAGCAGCTTGGAGAATACTCGGGGGAACACTGAAGCTTTCTTT
CASSLENTRGNTEAFF
>TRBV30|-|-|TRBJ1-4
TGTGCCTGGAGAAAACGGGAGGTGGCTAATGAAAAACTGTTTTTT
CAWRKREVANEKLFF
>TRBV12-3/TRBV12-4|-|-|TRBJ2-2
TGTGCCAGCAGTCCTGGACTCATTGGGGAGCTGTTTTTT
CASSPGLIGELFF
>TRBV12-3/TRBV12-4|-|TRBD1|TRBJ2-7
TGTGCCAGCACCAGGACAGGGGTAATCGGGCAGTACTTC
CASTRTGVIGQYF
>TRBV5-1|-|TRBD2|TRBJ2-3
TGCGCCAGCAGCTGGGGGACTAGCGGGAAAACAGATACGCAGTATTTT
CASSWGTSGKTDTQYF
>TRBV9|-|-|TRBJ2-7
TGTGCCAGCTCCCCCCGACGGGGCTCCTACGAGCAGTACTTC
CASSPRRGSYEQYF
>TRBV7-9|once|-|TRBJ1-5
TGTGCCAGCAGCCACGAGGAGGGTGGACAGCCCCAGCATTTT
CASSHEEGGQPQHF
>TRBV7-9|-|TRBD1|TRBJ2-7
TGTGCCAGCAGCTTCGACAGGGGGCTCTCCTACGAGCAGTACTTC
CASSFDRGLSYEQYF
>TRBV16|-|-|TRBJ1-6
TGTGCCAGCAGCCAAGGCCAGGGTTTATCACCCCTCCACTTT
CASSQGQGLSPLHF
>TRBV25-1|-|-|TRBJ1-1
TGTGCCAGCTCCCCACAGGGTCTTCAAGACACTGAAGCTTTCTTT
CASSPQGLQDTEAFF
>TRBV7-2|-|TRBD2|TRBJ2-1
TGTGCCAGCAGCGTGGCTAGCGGGAGCGTCTACAATGAGCAGTTCTTC
CASSVASGSVYNEQFF
>TRBV7-9|few|-|TRBJ1-1
TGTGCCAGCAGCCTACAGGAGAACACTGAAGCTTTCTTT
CASSLQENTEAFF
>TRBV10-1|-|-|TRBJ1-1
TGCGCCAGCAGACTGACAGAGAACATGAACACTGAAGCTTTCTTT
CASRLTENMNTEAFF
>TRBV4-1|-|-|TRBJ2-2
TGCGCCAGCAGCCAAGATCGAGGGTTTGTATCCGGGGAGCTGTTTTTT
CASSQDRGFVSGELFF
>TRBV4-2|-|-|TRBJ1-4
TGTGCCAGCAGCCGGACTGATCGCGGGGAACTGTTTTTT
CASSRTDRGELFF
>TRBV3-1/TRBV3-2|-|TRBD2|TRBJ2-1
TGTGCCAGCAGCCAAGTTACTAGCGGCAATGAGCAGTTCTTC
CASSQVTSGNEQFF
>TRBV30|-|TRBD1|TRBJ2-1
TGTGCCTGGGGACGACAGGGGGTTTACAATGAGCAGTTCTTC
CAWGRQGVYNEQFF
>TRBV21-1|-|-|TRBJ2-1
TGTGCCAGCAACTGGGGACTTTTAAATGAGCAGTTCTTC
CASNWGLLNEQFF
>TRBV28|-|-|TRBJ1-2
TGTGCCAGCAGCCCCTTTACAGGGATTTACAATGGCTACACCTTC
CASSPFTGIYNGYTF
>TRBV4-1|-|-|TRBJ2-1
TGCGCCAGCTGCTACGGGGTAGCGCCTGACAATGAGCAGTTCTTC
CASCYGVAPDNEQFF
>TRBV3-1/TRBV3-2|few|TRBD1|TRBJ2-5
TGTGCCAGCAGCCAAGGTCCAGGGGGCCGCGAGACCCAGTACTTC
CASSQGPGGRETQYF
>TRBV11-3|few|TRBD1|TRBJ2-1
TGTGCCGCGATTCAACAACCGGGACAGGGGGCTTACGAGCAGTTCTTC
CAAIQQPGQGAYEQFF
>TRBV4-3|once|-|TRBJ2-6
TGCGCCAGCAGCCAAGAGTCCGTCGAAACAGGGTACCCTTCTGGGGCCAACGTCCTGACTTTC
CASSQESVETGYPSGANVLTF
>TRBV10-1|few|-|TRBJ1-3
TGCGCCAGTTCTGAATCGGGTCTAGGAACCATATATTTT
CASSESGLGTIYF
>TRBV6-5|-|TRBD1|TRBJ2-7
TGTGCCAGCCGTCGTACAGGGGTTCTCAACGAGCAGTACTTC
CASRRTGVLNEQYF
>TRBV5-1|-|TRBD1|TRBJ1-2
TGCGCCAGCAGCTTGGTACCAGGGGGTAACTATGGCTACACCTTC
CASSLVPGGNYGYTF
>TRBV11-2|few|-|TRBJ2-6
TGTGCCAGCAGCTTTGGGGCCTCTGGGGCCAACGTCCTGACTTTC
CASSFGASGANVLTF
>TRBV4-1|many|TRBD2|TRBJ2-3
TGCGCCAGCAGCCTCCGGACTAGCGGGTCGACAGATACGCAGTATTTT
CASSLRTSGSTDTQYF
>TRBV19|-|-|TRBJ2-6
TGTGCCAGTACCCGTCCCTCTGGGGCCAACGTCCTGACTTTC
CASTRPSGANVLTF